This T cell receptor (beta chain) comes out of a study of blood T cell repertoires in COVID-19. About the research overall: The cDNA or gDNA used as material had been derived from T cells, B-cell-depleted T cells, or PBMCs.

This clone has only one observation. Methods used by the authors: Estimated nucleated cell counts came from reference gene primer amplification. Method: immunoSEQ multiplex PCR; TCRdb's copy keeps in-frame clones and lacks some. The V and J calls and clone size are taken from that table; D and trimming were inferred from the DNA. There are roughly 300,000 clones in the sample; approximately 91% occur only once, and approximately 2.5% lies in the top ten. Participants spanned ages about 18 to 100 years and resided in 20 to 30 US areas. The sequence was collected from a woman in her forties with acute COVID-19. The specimen was PBMCs or T cells enriched from blood (not recorded which).

The CDR3 reads CASTVKSGGSYNSPLHF. For the CDR3, the DNA is TGTGCCAGTACCGTTAAATCAGGGGGCTCCTATAATTCACCCCTCCACTTT. The chain has TRBV19 and TRBJ1-6, with 7 bases fitting TRBD1. This CDR3 region has 17 residues. CDR1 and CDR2 (germline): LNHDA, SQIVND (reference sequence). V shed 7 bases and J 0 bases; nucleotides not matched to a gene: 9.